This TCR beta chain is drawn from a study of molecular identifiers for immune sequencing clone quantification. About the research overall: Split five ways in replicates, RNA from about 20,000 or 100,000 naive CD8 cells had four portions sequenced.

Naive CD8 T cells were sorted as CD8+CD4-CCR7+CD45RA+. Library preparation followed earlier protocols using designated TCR primers. TCRdb processed the PCR reads anew with MiXCR; each CDR3 protein has one entry. The table has 250,000 to 350,000 distinct CDR3 sequences, around a fifth seen once. This sequence originates from a human donor in good health. Some libraries in this study had Jurkat cell RNA spiked in. Sequencing was performed on naive CD8+ T cells from blood, with Jurkat cell RNA spiked in. The subset: FACS-sorted CD8+CD4-CCR7+CD45RA+ naive T cells.

In DNA form, the CDR3 reads TGCGCCAGCAGCCCATACCGGGACAGTGGTTACGAGCAGTACTTC. Protein product: CASSPYRDSGYEQYF. The chain recombines TRBV4-3 with TRBJ2-7, with 7 bases identical to TRBD1. Losses at the gene ends were 4 bases for V and 4 bases for J; bases not matched to a gene: 10. The CDR3 length is 15 residues. Germline values: CDR1 LGHNA, CDR2 YSLEER.